The source of this T cell receptor beta chain is a study of cytomegalovirus exposure and HLA in healthy donors. Study results and limitations: There were reportedly fewer N-insertions in an Asian-associated ancestry cluster than the roughly 670-donor mean, in a later analysis. Most observed TCR sequences were rare, whereas some public TCRs were detected in many donors.

Germline values: CDR1 ENHRY, CDR2 SYGVKD. The CDR3 has 16 residues. The V end was cut by 4 bases, the J end by 4 bases, with 17 bases between. This clone was detected a few times. The antigen remains unidentified. There were likely unrecorded immune exposures, though donors were nominally healthy when sampled. The primer mix had 60 Vbeta and 13 Jbeta primers. The data were produced by immunoSEQ multiplex PCR, yet TCRdb's version contains in-frame clones alone and is incomplete. The sample has around 150,000 clones; about 80% are singletons. Sequenced material: PBMCs. The chain joins TRBV10-3 to TRBJ1-3; D unresolved. The TCR originated in a man aged 25-45 years in good health and CMV-seronegative. The CDR3 loop is CAISAISVAWGNTIYF. In DNA, the CDR3 is TGTGCCATCAGTGCAATTTCAGTGGCTTGGGGAAACACCATATATTTT.